The 20 T cell receptor beta chains listed next were all sequenced from one sample in a study of blood T cells in healthy people across ages. A second PCR of about 7 to 12 cycles used a sample-barcoded 5' primer and a J-beta primer mix. Each CDR3 protein is one row after TCRdb ran MiXCR on the 5' RACE reads. Of about 640,000 distinct CDR3 sequences listed, approximately 30% are singletons. Sequencing was done on a sample of blood. The receptor set was obtained from an elderly woman in good health.

This clonotype was counted many times. The V and J genes are TRBV27 and TRBJ2-5, with 8 bases aligning to TRBD2. CDR1 and CDR2 (germline): MNHEY, SMNVEV (reference sequence). Trimming took 7 bases from V and 4 from J; bases not matched to a gene: 8. The CDR3 is 14 amino acids. For the CDR3, the DNA is TGTGCCAGCAAAAGGACTAGCCTGAGAGAGACCCAGTACTTC. This codes for CASKRTSLRETQYF.

This clonotype was seen more than once but under ten times. The chain has TRBV18 and TRBJ2-3; D is possibly TRBD1 (6 bases). V lost 4 bases and J lost 12, with 11 bases in between. This CDR3 has 11 amino acids. CDR1 and CDR2 from the germline V gene are KGHSH and LQKENI. The CDR3 sequence is CASSLKDSQYF. CDR3 DNA sequence: TGTGCCAGCTCACTTAAGGACAGTCAGTATTTT. The full variable domain, its missing parts supplied by reference TRBV18 and TRBJ2-3, is NAGVMQNPRHLVRRRGQEARLRCSPMKGHSHVYWYRQLPEEGLKFMVYLQKENIIDESGMPKERFSAEFPKEGPSILRIQQVVRGDSAAYFCASSLKDSQYFGPGTRLTVL.

With respect to this clonotype: A much more abundant neighbour one base away suggests this may be a read error. CDR3 region: CASSLFTGRVNTEAFF. The DNA of the CDR3 is TGTGCCAGCAGCTTATTCACGGGCAGGGTGAACACTGAAGCTTTCTTT. The V gene is TRBV7-2, the J gene TRBJ1-1, with D possibly matching TRBD1 (5 bases). This CDR3 region has 16 residues. Germline assignment: CDR1 SGHTA and CDR2 FQGNSA. The ends were cut back, 2 bases at V and 0 bases at J, with 13 bases in the middle.

This clonotype has a count of ten or more. This chain uses TRBV7-2 with TRBJ2-5; 9 nucleotides align to TRBD2. V dropped 5 bases and J dropped 4; count of bases not matched to a gene: 8. CDR1 and CDR2 (germline): SGHTA, FQGNSA. The length of the CDR3 is 15 residues. CDR3 residues: CASSPGAGGSETQYF. The CDR3 bases are TGTGCCAGCAGCCCCGGGGCGGGGGGGTCAGAGACCCAGTACTTC.

This clonotype was found many times. The CDR3 reads CASSLPGTYNEQFF. CDR3 nucleotide sequence: TGTGCCAGCAGCTTGCCCGGGACCTACAATGAGCAGTTCTTC. The gene calls are TRBV5-5 and TRBJ2-1; TRBD2 might be the D (5 bases). Germline-derived CDR1 and CDR2 are SGHKS and YYEKEE (reference sequence). The V end was cut by 1 base, the J end by 2 bases, with 7 bases between. The CDR3 runs to 14 residues.

This clonotype was picked up many times. The V and J genes are TRBV10-3 and TRBJ2-1; 8 bases fit TRBD1. CDR1 is ENHRY, CDR2 SYGVKD, per germline. Trimming took 7 bases from V and 3 from J; bases not matched to a gene: 5. CDR3 length: 14 residues. The CDR3 reads CAINPGQDYNEQFF. CDR3 bases: TGTGCCATCAACCCGGGACAGGACTACAATGAGCAGTTCTTC.

This chain connects TRBV30 to TRBJ2-5; 9 nucleotides match TRBD2. From germline, CDR1 is GTSNPN and CDR2 SVGIG (reference sequence). Losses at the gene ends were 1 base for V and 11 bases for J; bases not matched to a gene: 11. CDR3 length equals 14 residues. The CDR3 DNA is TGTGCCTGGAGTGAGGGCGGGGGGGCCAGGGAGCAGTACTTC. Translating it yields CAWSEGGGAREQYF.

This clonotype was observed many times. V and J are TRBV7-3 and TRBJ1-2; the D gene is possibly TRBD1 (5 bases). V was pared by 3 bases and J by 4 bases, with 15 bases between. Germline-derived CDR1 and CDR2 are SGHTA and FQGTGA. The CDR3 sequence is 15 residues long. The CDR3 DNA reads TGTGCCAGCAGCTTGGGGTCCGGGACGGTCTATGGCTACACCTTC. Encoded protein: CASSLGSGTVYGYTF.

In regard to this clonotype: A much larger clonotype is one base distant, so this may be a read error. The rearrangement joins TRBV2 to TRBJ2-1, with D perhaps TRBD1 (6 bases). This CDR3 is 13 amino acids long. Germline lookup yields CDR1 SNHLY and CDR2 FYNNEI. V was clipped by 8 bases and J by 3 bases, with 11 bases between them. CDR3 amino acids: CASAQDSYNEQFF. CDR3 in DNA: TGTGCCAGCGCCCAGGACAGCTACAATGAGCAGTTCTTC.

This sequence joins TRBV4-3 and TRBJ2-1; 8 bases match TRBD2. The CDR3 totals 22 residues. J lost 3 bases, V lost 1 base, and 23 bases had no gene match. Germline CDR1 reads LGHNA; CDR2 reads YSLEER. CDR3 bases: TGCGCCAGCAGCCAAGCTAGCAGAAGCCCCAAGGTAGGCGGGAGGCTCTACAATGAGCAGTTCTTC. Amino acid sequence: CASSQASRSPKVGGRLYNEQFF.

On this clonotype itself: A much bigger clone sits one base away, suggesting this may be a read error. The V gene is TRBV12-3 or TRBV12-4, the J gene TRBJ1-6, with D possibly being TRBD1 (6 bases). The CDR3 contains 14 residues. CDR3 sequence: CASRLQGRSSPPHF. CDR3 sequence (DNA): TGTGCCAGCAGGCTACAGGGAAGGAGTTCACCCCCCCACTTT.

V and J are TRBV20-1 and TRBJ1-5; D perhaps matches TRBD1 (5 bases). The CDR3 has 16 residues. In germline, CDR1 is DFQATT, CDR2 SNEGSKA (reference sequence). The V end lost 0 bases, the J end lost 0 bases, and 12 bases lay between the germline ends. CDR3 sequence (DNA): TGCAGTGCTAGAGATCGGAGGGACGGTAGCAATCAGCCCCAGCATTTT. Residues: CSARDRRDGSNQPQHF.

This clonotype has more than one count but fewer than ten. The chain links TRBV19 to TRBJ2-5; 11 nucleotides agree with TRBD1. Losses at the gene ends were 4 bases for V and 2 bases for J; bases not matched to a gene: 3. The germline CDR1 and CDR2 sequences are LNHDA and SQIVND (reference sequence). The CDR3 has 15 amino acids. DNA of the CDR3: TGTGCCAGTAGTAGCGGACAGGGGGCACAAGAGACCCAGTACTTC. Translated: CASSSGQGAQETQYF.

In its sample, this clonotype was seen many times. The V and J genes are TRBV4-1 and TRBJ2-5; D gene unclear. V lost 0 bases to trimming and J lost 11 bases, with 22 bases between them. Germline values: CDR1 MGHRA, CDR2 YSYEKL. This CDR3 comprises 16 residues. The CDR3 protein is CASSQDQASATGEQYF. The CDR3 nucleotides are TGCGCCAGCAGCCAAGACCAGGCTTCGGCTACGGGTGAGCAGTACTTC.

This clonotype was observed a handful of times. A single base separates this from a much larger clone, so it may be a read error. The V and J genes are TRBV14 and TRBJ1-2; a possible D gene is TRBD1 (5 bases). Germline CDR1 and CDR2: SGHDN and FVKESK. CDR3 size: 15 residues. The CDR3 nucleotides read TGTGCCGGCAGCCAAGACTACGGGGCGAACTATGGCTACACCTTC. This codes for CAGSQDYGANYGYTF. Full variable domain (remainder filled in from reference TRBV14 and TRBJ1-2): EAGVTQFPSHSVIEKGQTVTLRCDPISGHDNLYWYRRVMGKEIKFLLHFVKESKQDESGMPNNRFLAERTGGTYSTLKVQPAELEDSGVYFCAGSQDYGANYGYTFGSGTRLTVV.

This clonotype was recorded a few times. A much larger clone differs from this one at a single base, so this may be a read error. The chain uses TRBV24-1 and TRBJ2-5; possibly TRBD2 for D (5 bases). Trimming left V 4 bases short and J 2 bases short, with 13 bases between. CDR1 and CDR2 (germline): KGHDR, SFDVKD. This CDR3 has 15 residues. This CDR3 reads CATSDAGIKQETQYF. DNA for the CDR3: TGTGCCACCAGTGACGCCGGGATCAAGCAAGAGACCCAGTACTTC.

The J gene is TRBJ2-5, the V gene TRBV7-2, with 9 bases lining up with TRBD2. The CDR3 covers 15 residues. Losses at the gene ends were 1 base for V and 3 bases for J; bases not matched to a gene: 3. Germline values: CDR1 SGHTA, CDR2 FQGNSA. DNA for the CDR3: TGTGCCAGCAGCTTAGGCGGCGGGGGGGAAGAGACCCAGTACTTC. Protein sequence: CASSLGGGGEETQYF.

Concerning this clonotype: This could be a read error, since a much larger clone is one nucleotide away. J is TRBJ2-7 and V is TRBV11-2; either TRBD1 or TRBD2 may supply D (5 bases each). Germline V gene data show CDR1 as SGHAT and CDR2 as FQNNGV. The CDR3 consists of 15 residues. V was pared by 1 base and J by 7 bases, with 17 bases between. CDR3 residues: CASSLGGNRMAEQYF. As DNA, the CDR3 is TGTGCCAGCAGCTTAGGGGGGAACAGGATGGCTGAGCAGTACTTC.

This clonotype has more than one count but fewer than ten. The V and J genes are TRBV6-2 or TRBV6-3 and TRBJ2-2; 9 nucleotides agree with TRBD1. There are 16 residues in the CDR3. V lost 6 bases to trimming and J lost 5 bases; unmatched junction nucleotides: 10. Germline V gene lookup returns CDR1 MNHEY and CDR2 SVGEGT. The CDR3 DNA sequence: TGTGCCAGCAGGGAGGGACAGGGAATTTGGACCGGGGAGCTGTTTTTT. Protein: CASREGQGIWTGELFF.

The gene calls are TRBV3-1 and TRBJ1-1, with D possibly TRBD1 on 6 matching bases. There are 15 residues in the CDR3. Germline V lookup: CDR1 LGHDT, CDR2 YNNKEL (reference sequence). V dropped 1 base and J dropped 1 base, with 10 bases sitting between them. CDR3 DNA: TGTGCCAGCAGCCAAGGCCAGGGGACGAACACTGAAGCTTTCTTT. This codes for CASSQGQGTNTEAFF.